This T cell receptor (beta chain) was recorded in a study of stem cell transplantation in POMP-related autoinflammatory disease. In the study overall: The study hypothesized thymoproteasome defects skew the TRB repertoire via impaired CD8+ selection. Study-level findings and limits: PRAID patients trended toward lower TRB diversity and higher clonality in all analyzed T-cell subsets.

The method was immunoSEQ multiplex PCR; TCRdb's version includes in-frame clones alone and lacks a portion of them. Of tens of thousands of clones listed, about nine tenths are singletons. On this clone itself: The antigen is not known.

This CDR3 spans 14 amino acids. CDR1 and CDR2 (germline): MNHNS, SASEGT. Between the trimmed V and J ends, which lost 2 bases and 5 bases, there was a span of 11 bases. The chain uses TRBV6-1 and TRBJ2-3; D not resolved. The TCR comes from a human patient with POMP-related autoinflammation and immune dysregulation (PRAID). Among the T cells, some may be from the graft donor. The material sequenced was CD4+ T cells from PBMCs, taken after stem cell transplantation. As DNA, the CDR3 is TGTGCCAGCAGTGAATGGAGACCGGAAGATACGCAGTATTTT. Amino acids: CASSEWRPEDTQYF.